This T cell receptor (beta chain) was sequenced during a study of Graves' ophthalmopathy and Graves' hyperthyroidism (dated by TCRdb to between 2017 and 2018). At the level of the whole study: Hyperthyroidism was considered stable if no progression to ophthalmopathy occurred within 18 months of follow-up. TCR beta repertoire signatures were used to distinguish Graves' ophthalmopathy from Graves' hyperthyroidism and to predict progression to ophthalmopathy. In total, some 140 blood samples were TCR-sequenced: fewer than 50 ophthalmopathy, about 75 hyperthyroidism and approximately 17 hyperthyroidism-to-ophthalmopathy patients. A discovery set of about a hundred patients (around 44 ophthalmopathy, about 59 stable hyperthyroidism) was enrolled to explore V-J signatures distinguishing ophthalmopathy from hyperthyroidism. An independent validation cohort comprised some 18 hyperthyroidism patients and roughly 15 patients who later progressed from hyperthyroidism to ophthalmopathy. In over five hyperthyroidism patients, T-cell repertoires of thyroid tissue and blood were compared. Once sampling was done, hyperthyroidism patients were given methimazole at a starting dose of 30 mg daily, while ophthalmopathy patients were given high-dose intravenous methylprednisolone. Findings and caveats that apply to the study as a whole: In cross-validation, the 13-signature model distinguished ophthalmopathy from stable hyperthyroidism with 85% to 90% sensitivity and just under 84% specificity, and in the test set the corresponding values were about 80% and 75%. No statistical method was used to set the sample size in advance, and the investigators knew which group each participant was assigned to. In validation, the model predicted ophthalmopathy progression with about 64% sensitivity and roughly 78% specificity; 12 predicted patients were CT-confirmed with GO in a median of approximately six months. Among expanded thyroid clonotypes with frequency above 0.001, most also showed up in blood, which suggests that blood repertoires may reflect the thyroid immune response.

For repertoire sequencing, the TCR beta CDR3 regions were amplified from RNA transcripts. The first round of RT-PCR was done with HTBI primers and the Qiagen OneStep RT-PCR kit, and was followed by a second round of multiplex PCR, then size selection and purification. The libraries underwent paired-end sequencing with 100 bp reads on an Illumina HiSeq2000. Processing in the source paper ran as follows. SOAPnuke was used to process the reads, removing any read that contained adapters or uncalled bases, had a mean Phred below 15, or lacked an exact match to the constant primer or identifier. High-quality paired reads were merged with COPE v1.2.5. Each unique nucleotide sequence was treated as a clonotype, and MiTCR v1.1 was used to align the clonotypes to the IMGT TRB V, D and J references. Analysis was restricted to V-J combinations with a frequency above 0.0001, which covered roughly 99% of repertoires. For each V-J combination, a TCR clonal expansion and chaos score was defined as F50 clonal expansion divided by the chaos observed in the TCRdist matrix. Welch's t-statistics and random forest were used to reduce features to more than ten V-J combinations, which were fed into a naive Bayes classifier. The Morisita-Horn index was used to measure how similar the thyroid and blood repertoires were. The public reads were quality trimmed at Q25 with fastp and then assembled into clones with MiXCR by TCRdb, keeping productive beta chains. For every CDR3 protein sequence, its rows merge into one entry that carries the most common genes and DNA. TCRdb, not the authors, supplied the V and J calls. The sample yields about 500,000 distinct CDR3 sequences; about 35% were counted once. The leading ten clones occupy 4% to 5% of the sample.

The germline V gene provides CDR1 SNHLY and CDR2 FYNNEI. Including cysteine and phenylalanine, the CDR3 has 16 amino acids. Just the 48-base CDR3 DNA is kept, in frame starting at base 1. Hyperthyroidism patients were newly diagnosed, were aged 18 to 65 years, and had a disease duration under 2 months. Patients were excluded if they had other autoimmune diseases, uncontrolled infections, pregnancy or lactation. Diagnosis was based on clinical symptoms, serum thyroxine, TRAb, thyroid ultrasound and orbital computed tomography. Total RNA was extracted using Trizol reagent, and RNA quality was checked on an Agilent 2100 Bioanalyzer. With respect to this clonotype: Its antigen remains undetermined. One base away lies a much larger clone, so this may be a sequencing read error.

The material sequenced was peripheral blood or thyroid tissue (not recorded which). The chain was built from TRBV2 and TRBJ1-4, with TRBD1 perhaps the D gene, on 5 matching bases. The clonotype was recovered from an adult man with Graves' hyperthyroidism. The CDR3: CAGSFTAGRFGEKLFF. At the DNA level, the sequence is TGTGCCGGCAGTTTCACGGCAGGGAGGTTTGGTGAAAAACTGTTTTTT.